This TCR beta chain comes out of a study of T cell responses to AZD1222 COVID-19 vaccine. Study-wide results and caveats: With dominance at 160-218 and 743-854, vaccine-associated CD4 TCRs spanned spike. Unmutated variant regions are reportedly targeted by nearly half of spike-specific TCRs.

The germline V gene has CDR1 SGHRS and CDR2 YFSETQ. The CDR3 runs to 15 residues. Between the trimmed V and J ends, which lost 4 bases and 2 bases, there was a span of 15 bases. Comments on this clone: Its specificity is unknown.

Profiled with immunoSEQ multiplex PCR; TCRdb holds only in-frame clones, not every one. The sample consists of about 150,000 clones, roughly nine tenths of them appearing once. Second-dose recipients at about 4 or about 12 weeks were treated as one pooled group. The clonotype comes from an adult who received the AZD1222 COVID-19 vaccine. This specimen was peripheral blood, taken 28 days after the second AZD1222 dose. This chain links TRBV5-1 with TRBJ1-1; perhaps TRBD1 as D (5 bases). CDR3 bases: TGCGCCAGCAGCCCCGGGGGGGGGATTAACACTGAAGCTTTCTTT. The encoded protein is CASSPGGGINTEAFF. Supplemented by reference TRBV5-1 and TRBJ1-1, the full variable domain reads KAGVTQTPRYLIKTRGQQVTLSCSPISGHRSVSWYQQTPGQGLQFLFEYFSETQRNKGNFPGRFSGRQFSNSRSEMNVSTLELGDSALYLCASSPGGGINTEAFFGQGTRLTVV.